The 32 T cell receptor beta chains below all came from one sample that was sequenced in a study of blood T cell repertoires in COVID-19. Libraries were prepared by immunoSEQ multiplex PCR; TCRdb keeps only in-frame clonotypes and omits some of them. The data contain around 380,000 clones, around 87% of them singletons. Sequenced sample: PBMCs or T cells enriched from blood (not recorded which). The source is a man aged 25-45 years who had recovered from COVID-19.

The gene calls are TRBV21-1 and TRBJ2-1; the table's TRBD2 call for D was not verified on the DNA. TRBV21-1 is a pseudogene segment. This CDR3 is built from 17 residues. In DNA form, the CDR3 reads TGTGCCAGCAGCAAAGCAGGTCGGGGGAGAACCTACAATGAGCAGTTCTTC. It specifies CASSKAGRGRTYNEQFF.

The rearrangement joins TRBV6-2 or TRBV6-3 to TRBJ1-5, with D unclear. V lost 5 bases to trimming and J lost 9 bases, with 8 bases between them. The germline gives CDR1 MNHEY, CDR2 SVGEGT. This CDR3 comprises 11 residues. CDR3 region: CASSLGGPQHF. DNA for the CDR3: TGTGCCAGCAGTCTTGGAGGGCCCCAGCATTTT.

A note on this clone: At one end the junction does not follow the germline gene, possibly because of a read error. The rearrangement uses TRBV7-9 and TRBJ2-1; D gene ambiguous. The CDR3 length is 13 residues. Germline values: CDR1 SEHNR, CDR2 FQNEAQ (reference sequence). This CDR3 is CAGNGGSHNEQFF. The CDR3 DNA reads TGTGCAGGCAACGGCGGCTCCCACAATGAGCAGTTCTTC.

The rearrangement uses TRBV4-2 and TRBJ2-1; tentative D call: TRBD1 (5 bases). Germline-derived CDR1 and CDR2 are LGHNA and YNFKEQ. The germline V and J ends were trimmed by 1 base and 7 bases, with 8 bases remaining between them. The CDR3 extends over 13 amino acids. In DNA form, the CDR3 reads TGTGCCAGCAGCCAAGTCCAGGGTAATGAGCAGTTCTTC. It translates to CASSQVQGNEQFF.

This chain joins TRBV24-1 and TRBJ2-5, with D unclear. The V gene's germline CDR1 is KGHDR and CDR2 SFDVKD. The CDR3 totals 13 residues. V dropped 4 bases and J dropped 5 bases, with 10 bases sitting between them. In nucleotides, the CDR3 is TGTGCCACCAGTGACCTGAATGCGGAGACCCAGTACTTC. It codes for CATSDLNAETQYF.

V gene TRBV6-5 combines with J gene TRBJ1-4; the D gene is possibly TRBD1 (6 bases). Germline CDR1 is MNHEY and CDR2 is SVGAGI. This CDR3 contains 12 residues. Trimming left V 5 bases short and J 7 bases short, with 8 bases between. The CDR3 here is CASSQQGEKLFF. The DNA of the CDR3 is TGTGCCAGCAGTCAACAGGGTGAAAAACTGTTTTTT.

This rearrangement joins TRBV5-1 to TRBJ2-5; a possible D gene is TRBD2 (6 bases). CDR1 is SGHRS and CDR2 is YFSETQ in the germline V gene. V was pared by 3 bases and J by 1 base, with 16 bases between. This CDR3 is built from 16 residues. The CDR3 sequence is CASSSPSRDSQETQYF. CDR3 DNA: TGCGCCAGCAGCTCCCCCTCCCGGGACTCCCAAGAGACCCAGTACTTC.

The J gene is TRBJ2-7, the V gene TRBV3-1 (or the pseudogene TRBV3-2); TRBD1 aligns across 10 bases. The V gene's germline CDR1 is LGHDT and CDR2 YNNKEL (reference sequence). The CDR3 covers 12 residues. After removal of 4 bases from V and 12 bases from J, the junction contained 6 bases not matched to a gene. The CDR3: CASSLGDRGAYF. The CDR3 coding sequence is TGTGCCAGCAGCCTTGGGGACAGGGGAGCGTACTTC.

The chain is built from TRBV19 and TRBJ2-5; TRBD2 matches 9 bases. Per the germline V gene, CDR1 is LNHDA and CDR2 is SQIVND (reference sequence). Trimming cost V 3 bases and J 2 bases; bases outside gene matches: 7. This CDR3 region has 16 residues. The CDR3 here is CASSIGLTSGQETQYF. CDR3 in DNA: TGTGCCAGTAGTATTGGTTTGACTAGCGGACAAGAGACCCAGTACTTC.

In this sample, this clone turned up once. V is TRBV7-2 and J is TRBJ1-5; D call uncertain. CDR1 and CDR2 from the germline V gene are SGHTA and FQGNSA. Trimming left V 3 bases short and J 0 bases short, with 9 bases between. This CDR3 is built from 15 residues. CDR3 region: CASSFSGLSNQPQHF. CDR3 coding DNA: TGTGCCAGCAGCTTTTCCGGACTTAGCAATCAGCCCCAGCATTTT.

V and J are TRBV19 and TRBJ1-5; 9 positions match TRBD1. The CDR3 contains 14 residues. Germline assignment: CDR1 LNHDA and CDR2 SQIVND (reference sequence). J gave up 4 bases and V 5 bases, and 3 bases lay outside the gene matches. CDR3 protein: CASSQGTGNQPQHF. The CDR3 DNA is TGTGCCAGTAGTCAGGGGACAGGGAATCAGCCCCAGCATTTT.

The chain is built from TRBV29-1 and TRBJ1-2; 10 bases agree with TRBD1. Per the germline V gene, CDR1 is SQVTM and CDR2 is ANQGSEA. J lost 6 bases, V lost 7 bases, and 11 bases had no gene match. The CDR3 runs 14 residues. The CDR3 nucleotides read TGCAGCGATTTGCCGGGACAGGGGTATGATGGCTACACCTTC. Its protein is CSDLPGQGYDGYTF.

The chain employs TRBV2 and TRBJ1-2; D may be TRBD1 (5 bases). Germline assignment: CDR1 SNHLY and CDR2 FYNNEI. V was cut by 6 bases and J by 0 bases, with 11 bases left in between. The CDR3 is 14 amino acids. The CDR3 DNA sequence: TGTGCCAGCAGCAGACAGCGTACTAACTATGGCTACACCTTC. Translated, it gives CASSRQRTNYGYTF.

This clone has a single count. This sequence joins TRBV4-1 and TRBJ2-7; TRBD2 matches at 10 bases. Looked up from germline, CDR1 is MGHRA and CDR2 is YSYEKL. The V and J ends lost 1 base and 7 bases, in that order; junction bases with no gene match: 7. CDR3 length: 15 residues. The CDR3 here is CASSQGASGGREQYF. CDR3 DNA sequence: TGCGCCAGCAGCCAAGGGGCTAGCGGGGGCCGGGAGCAGTACTTC.

J is TRBJ1-1 and V is TRBV12-3 or TRBV12-4; possibly TRBD1 for D (5 bases). Trimming removed 5 bases at V and 8 bases at J, with 12 bases between. This CDR3 has 12 amino acids. The CDR3 region is CASSQSKGEAFF. The CDR3 DNA reads TGTGCCAGCAGTCAATCAAAGGGGGAAGCTTTCTTT.

This chain joins TRBV25-1 and TRBJ2-5; maybe TRBD1 (6 bases). This CDR3 is 16 amino acids long. Germline V gene data show CDR1 as MGHDK and CDR2 as SYGVNS. V shed 3 bases and J shed 0 bases, with 14 bases lying between them. The CDR3 loop is CASSDWGHPNQETQYF. The CDR3 region has the DNA TGTGCCAGCAGTGACTGGGGGCACCCGAACCAAGAGACCCAGTACTTC.

In this sample, this clone turned up once. The chain joins TRBV18 to TRBJ1-1; D is ambiguous. CDR3 size: 14 residues. The V gene's germline CDR1 is KGHSH and CDR2 LQKENI. Trimming took 2 bases from V and 1 from J, leaving 8 bases between them. CDR3 in DNA: TGTGCCAGCTCACCAATCAGTCAGAACACTGAAGCTTTCTTT. Translating it yields CASSPISQNTEAFF.

The V gene is TRBV27, the J gene TRBJ1-3; a weak D match, TRBD1 (5 bases). The V gene's germline CDR1 is MNHEY and CDR2 SMNVEV (reference sequence). With 4 bases removed from V and 0 bases from J, the gap between germline ends came to 13 bases. The CDR3 length is 16 residues. The CDR3 coding sequence is TGTGCCAGCAGTTCGGCCAGGGCCAACTCTGGAAACACCATATATTTT. Protein: CASSSARANSGNTIYF.

The sample holds one count of this clone. This CDR3 is also generated by other DNA sequences in the sample. Here the CDR3 DNA reads TGTGCCAGCCGACAGGGGGCAGGTGGCTACACCTTC. As protein: CASRQGAGGYTF. The V and J genes are TRBV6-5 and TRBJ1-2, with TRBD1 matching 10 bases. The junction had 4 bases not matched to a gene; V was cut back by 8 bases and J by 7 bases. The germline V gene has CDR1 MNHEY and CDR2 SVGAGI. This CDR3 is 12 amino acids long.

The chain employs TRBV7-9 and TRBJ1-5; TRBD1 agrees at 7 bases. The CDR3 runs to 13 residues. The trim removed 5 bases at V and 4 bases at J, leaving 2 bases unmatched. In germline, CDR1 is SEHNR, CDR2 FQNEAQ (reference sequence). CDR3 sequence: CASSLQGNQPQHF. The CDR3 coding sequence is TGTGCCAGCAGCCTACAGGGGAATCAGCCCCAGCATTTT.

This rearrangement joins TRBV14 to TRBJ2-2, with TRBD1 as a possible D gene (5 bases). CDR1 and CDR2 (germline): SGHDN, FVKESK. V was trimmed by 4 bases and J by 7 bases, leaving 19 bases between them. The CDR3 extends over 16 amino acids. The CDR3: CASSPAVPGWGGELFF. The CDR3 coding sequence is TGTGCCAGCAGCCCAGCCGTACCAGGGTGGGGCGGGGAGCTGTTTTTT.

The chain uses TRBV30 and TRBJ2-1; 11 positions match TRBD2. The V segment lost 2 bases and the J segment 2 bases; nucleotides outside the gene matches: 8. There are 17 residues in the CDR3. Looked up from germline, CDR1 is GTSNPN and CDR2 is SVGIG (reference sequence). The DNA for the CDR3 is TGTGCCTGGAGTCTCTCTTTGACTAGCGGGGCCTACAATGAGCAGTTCTTC. It is translated as CAWSLSLTSGAYNEQFF.

The rearrangement joins TRBV6-2 or TRBV6-3 to TRBJ1-2; 8 bases fit TRBD1. With V trimmed by 6 bases and J by 8 bases, 11 bases remained unmatched. CDR1 is MNHEY and CDR2 is SVGEGT in the germline V gene. This CDR3 contains 14 residues. Here the CDR3 reads CASSGQTGGEGYTF. CDR3 sequence (DNA): TGTGCCAGCAGCGGACAAACAGGGGGAGAAGGCTACACCTTC.

This chain uses TRBV5-5 with TRBJ2-2; D uncertain. Trimming took off 2 bases at V and 6 bases at J, with 8 bases between the two ends. The CDR3 has 13 amino acids. The germline V gene encodes CDR1 SGHKS and CDR2 YYEKEE (reference sequence). DNA of the CDR3: TGTGCCAGCAGCTTTGCAGTGGCCGGGGAGCTGTTTTTT. Its protein is CASSFAVAGELFF.

The CDR3 coding sequence is TGCAGCGCGGGACGGTCCTACGAGCAGTACTTC. Translating it yields CSAGRSYEQYF. The chain employs TRBV29-1 and TRBJ2-7; either TRBD1 or TRBD2 may supply D (5 bases each). The length of the CDR3 is 11 residues. The ends were cut back, 7 bases at V and 1 base at J, with 8 bases in the middle. CDR1 SQVTM and CDR2 ANQGSEA come from the germline V gene.

The CDR3 sequence: CAISEGQTEAFF. The DNA for the CDR3 is TGTGCCATCAGTGAGGGCCAGACTGAAGCTTTCTTT. The chain combines TRBV10-3 with TRBJ1-1; no firm D call. This CDR3 is built from 12 residues. Germline CDR1 ENHRY, CDR2 SYGVKD. Trimming cost V 2 bases and J 5 bases, with 6 bases left between them.

J is TRBJ2-1 and V is TRBV9; the match to TRBD1 covers 11 bases. V lost 3 bases to trimming and J lost 4 bases; unmatched junction nucleotides: 6. The germline CDR1 and CDR2 sequences are SGDLS and YYNGEE. CDR3 length: 16 residues. CDR3 loop: CASSAGQGAQYNEQFF. The CDR3 DNA reads TGTGCCAGCAGCGCTGGACAGGGGGCGCAGTACAATGAGCAGTTCTTC.

This chain links TRBV7-7 with TRBJ2-3, with TRBD2 matching over 14 bases. The germline gives CDR1 SSHAT, CDR2 FNYEAQ (reference sequence). The CDR3 has 16 residues. With V trimmed by 5 bases and J by 6 bases, 7 bases remained unmatched. The CDR3 spells CASSAGLAGERDTQYF. In DNA form, the CDR3 reads TGTGCCAGCAGCGCGGGACTAGCGGGGGAGAGGGATACGCAGTATTTT.

The V gene is TRBV7-6, the J gene TRBJ2-3, with 9 nucleotides matching TRBD2. The V gene's germline CDR1 is SGHVS and CDR2 FNYEAQ. J lost 5 bases, V lost 5 bases, and 11 bases had no gene match. CDR3 length: 16 residues. CDR3 protein: CASSPLESGGLDTQYF. CDR3 bases: TGTGCCAGCAGCCCCCTGGAAAGCGGGGGGTTAGATACGCAGTATTTT.

The rearrangement joins TRBV30 to TRBJ1-1; D remains ambiguous. V lost 8 bases and J lost 1, with 11 bases in between. Per germline, CDR1 GTSNPN and CDR2 SVGIG (reference sequence). The CDR3 consists of 12 residues. CDR3 nucleotides: TGTGCCCGGAAAAAAGCGAACACTGAAGCTTTCTTT. Translation gives CARKKANTEAFF. The whole variable domain, remainder taken from reference TRBV30 and TRBJ1-1, is SQTIHQWPATLVQPVGSPLSLECTVEGTSNPNLYWYRQAAGRGLQLLFYSVGIGQISSEVPQNLSASRPQDRQFILSSKKLLLSDSGFYLCARKKANTEAFFGQGTRLTVV.

The chain links TRBV6-1 to TRBJ1-5, with unresolved D. V shed 3 bases and J shed 1 base, with 10 bases lying between them. The germline CDR1 and CDR2 sequences are MNHNS and SASEGT. The CDR3 is 15 residues long. CDR3 DNA sequence: TGTGCCAGCAGTGAGAGTGGAGGGAGCAATCAGCCCCAGCATTTT. It translates to CASSESGGSNQPQHF.

This clone was counted a single time. The chain links TRBV30 to TRBJ1-5; 9 positions agree with TRBD1. The V gene end was trimmed by 1 base and the J gene end by 6 bases; junction bases not matched to a gene: 4. Per the germline V gene, CDR1 is GTSNPN and CDR2 is SVGIG (reference sequence). CDR3 length equals 14 residues. The CDR3: CAWSAGTGTQPQHF. The CDR3 DNA is TGTGCCTGGAGTGCAGGGACAGGGACTCAGCCCCAGCATTTT.